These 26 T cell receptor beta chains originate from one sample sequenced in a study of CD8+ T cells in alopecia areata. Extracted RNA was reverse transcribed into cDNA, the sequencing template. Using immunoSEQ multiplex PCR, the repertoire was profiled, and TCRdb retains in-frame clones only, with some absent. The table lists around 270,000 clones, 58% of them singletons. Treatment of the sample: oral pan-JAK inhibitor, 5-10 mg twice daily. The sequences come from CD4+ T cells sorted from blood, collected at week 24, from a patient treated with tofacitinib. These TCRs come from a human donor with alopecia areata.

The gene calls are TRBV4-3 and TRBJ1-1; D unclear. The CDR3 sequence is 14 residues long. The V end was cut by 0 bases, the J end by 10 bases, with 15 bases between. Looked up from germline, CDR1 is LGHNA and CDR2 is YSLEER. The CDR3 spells CASSQDSAQVRAFF. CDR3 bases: TGCGCCAGCAGCCAAGATTCCGCCCAAGTTCGAGCTTTCTTT.

CDR3 in amino acids: CASSPLGSGEQYF. CDR3 nucleotides: TGTGCCAGCTCACCACTGGGTAGCGGCGAGCAGTACTTC. The chain carries TRBV18 and TRBJ2-7; tentative D call: TRBD2 (6 bases). The CDR3 spans 13 residues. Germline assignment: CDR1 KGHSH and CDR2 LQKENI. V dropped 1 base and J dropped 6 bases, with 10 bases sitting between them.

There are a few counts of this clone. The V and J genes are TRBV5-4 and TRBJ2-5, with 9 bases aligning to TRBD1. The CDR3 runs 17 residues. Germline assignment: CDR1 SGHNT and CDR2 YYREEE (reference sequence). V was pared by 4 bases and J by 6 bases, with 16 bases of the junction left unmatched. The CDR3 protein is CASSPGTGPPLKKTQYF. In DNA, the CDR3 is TGTGCCAGCAGCCCCGGGACAGGGCCCCCCCTCAAGAAGACCCAGTACTTC.

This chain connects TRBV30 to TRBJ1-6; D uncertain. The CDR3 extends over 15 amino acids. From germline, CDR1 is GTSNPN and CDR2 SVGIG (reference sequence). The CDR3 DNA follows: TGTGCGGCGATGGACGGGATGTTCTATAATTCACCCCTCCACTTT. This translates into CAAMDGMFYNSPLHF.

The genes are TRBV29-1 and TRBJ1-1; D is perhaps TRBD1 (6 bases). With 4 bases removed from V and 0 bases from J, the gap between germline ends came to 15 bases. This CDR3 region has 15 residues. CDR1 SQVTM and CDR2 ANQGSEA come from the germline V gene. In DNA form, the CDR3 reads TGCAGCGTTGTTCTCTTACAGGGCATGAACACTGAAGCTTTCTTT. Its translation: CSVVLLQGMNTEAFF.

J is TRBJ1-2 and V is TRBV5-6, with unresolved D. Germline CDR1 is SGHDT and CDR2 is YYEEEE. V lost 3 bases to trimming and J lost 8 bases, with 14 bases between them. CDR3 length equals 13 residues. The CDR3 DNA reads TGTGCCAGCAGCTCTCTCACAGCGGTGGGCTACACCTTC. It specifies CASSSLTAVGYTF.

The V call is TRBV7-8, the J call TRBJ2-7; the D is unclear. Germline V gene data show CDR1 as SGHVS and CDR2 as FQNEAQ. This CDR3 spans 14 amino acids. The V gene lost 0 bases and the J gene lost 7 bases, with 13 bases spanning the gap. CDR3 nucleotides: TGTGCCAGCAGCTTAGCCTCGGGTCCACGGGAGCAGTACTTC. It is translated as CASSLASGPREQYF.

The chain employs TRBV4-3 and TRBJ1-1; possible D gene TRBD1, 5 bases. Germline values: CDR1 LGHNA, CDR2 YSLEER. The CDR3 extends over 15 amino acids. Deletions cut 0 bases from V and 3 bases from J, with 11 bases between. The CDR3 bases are TGCGCCAGCAGCCAAGAAGCGCAGGGCTACACTGAAGCTTTCTTT. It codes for CASSQEAQGYTEAFF.

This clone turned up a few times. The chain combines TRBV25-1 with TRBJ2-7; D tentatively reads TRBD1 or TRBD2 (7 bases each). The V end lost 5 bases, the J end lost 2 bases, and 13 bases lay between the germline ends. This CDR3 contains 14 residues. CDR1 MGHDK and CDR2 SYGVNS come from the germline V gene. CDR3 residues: CASSLQGRAYEQYF. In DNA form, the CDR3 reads TGTGCCAGCAGTTTACAGGGGAGGGCCTACGAGCAGTACTTC.

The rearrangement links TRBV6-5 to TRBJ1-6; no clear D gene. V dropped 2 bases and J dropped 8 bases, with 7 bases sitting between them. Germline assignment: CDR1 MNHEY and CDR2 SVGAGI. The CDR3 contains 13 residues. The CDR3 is CASSYDHDSPLHF. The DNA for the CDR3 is TGTGCCAGCAGTTACGACCACGATTCACCCCTCCACTTT.

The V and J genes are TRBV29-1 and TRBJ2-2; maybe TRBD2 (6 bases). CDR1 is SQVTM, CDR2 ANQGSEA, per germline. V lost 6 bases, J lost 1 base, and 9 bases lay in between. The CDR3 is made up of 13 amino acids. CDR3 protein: CSVGLQNTGELFF. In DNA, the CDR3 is TGCAGCGTCGGACTACAGAACACCGGGGAGCTGTTTTTT.

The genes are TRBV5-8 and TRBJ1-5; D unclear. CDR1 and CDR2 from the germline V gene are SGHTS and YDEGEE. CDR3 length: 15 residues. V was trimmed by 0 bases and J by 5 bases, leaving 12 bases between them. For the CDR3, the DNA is TGTGCCAGCAGCTTGGGTGTCGGAACCGATCAGCCCCAGCATTTT. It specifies CASSLGVGTDQPQHF.

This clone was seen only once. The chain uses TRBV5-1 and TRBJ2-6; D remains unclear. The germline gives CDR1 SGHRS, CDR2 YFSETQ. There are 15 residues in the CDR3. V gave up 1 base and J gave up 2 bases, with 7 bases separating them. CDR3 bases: TGCGCCAGCAGCTTGTTCCAAGCTGGGGCCAACGTCCTGACTTTC. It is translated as CASSLFQAGANVLTF. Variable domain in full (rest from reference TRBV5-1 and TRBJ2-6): KAGVTQTPRYLIKTRGQQVTLSCSPISGHRSVSWYQQTPGQGLQFLFEYFSETQRNKGNFPGRFSGRQFSNSRSEMNVSTLELGDSALYLCASSLFQAGANVLTFGAGSRLTVL.

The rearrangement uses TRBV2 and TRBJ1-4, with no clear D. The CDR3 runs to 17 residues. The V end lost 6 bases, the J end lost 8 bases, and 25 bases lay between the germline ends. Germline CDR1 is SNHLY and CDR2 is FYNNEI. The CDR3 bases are TGTGCCAGCAGCAAAAGCCGGGCAGGTCAAGGTCGGGAAAAACTGTTTTTT. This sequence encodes CASSKSRAGQGREKLFF.

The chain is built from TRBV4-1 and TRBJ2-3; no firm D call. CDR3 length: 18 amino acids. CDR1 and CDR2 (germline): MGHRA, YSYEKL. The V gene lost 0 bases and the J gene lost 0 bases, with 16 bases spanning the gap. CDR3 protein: CASSQDPPASWSTDTQYF. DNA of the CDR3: TGCGCCAGCAGCCAAGATCCCCCGGCATCATGGAGCACAGATACGCAGTATTTT.

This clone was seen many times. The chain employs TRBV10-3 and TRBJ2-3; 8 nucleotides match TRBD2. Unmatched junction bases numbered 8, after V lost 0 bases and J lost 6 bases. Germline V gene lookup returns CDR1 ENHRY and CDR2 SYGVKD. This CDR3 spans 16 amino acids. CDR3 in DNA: TGTGCCATCAGTGAGTCGACGGGGGGGCCGGCGGATACGCAGTATTTT. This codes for CAISESTGGPADTQYF.

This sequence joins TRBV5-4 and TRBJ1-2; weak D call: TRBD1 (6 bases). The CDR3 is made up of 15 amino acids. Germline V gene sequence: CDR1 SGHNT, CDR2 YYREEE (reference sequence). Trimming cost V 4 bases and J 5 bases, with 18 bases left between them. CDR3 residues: CASSRRGQSPYGYTF. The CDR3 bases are TGTGCCAGCAGCCGCCGGGGGCAGTCCCCTTATGGCTACACCTTC.

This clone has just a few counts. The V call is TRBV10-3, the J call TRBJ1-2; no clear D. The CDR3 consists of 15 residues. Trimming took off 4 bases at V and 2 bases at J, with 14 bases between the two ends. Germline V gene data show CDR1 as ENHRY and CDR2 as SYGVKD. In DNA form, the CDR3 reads TGTGCCATCAGTGGTTCGAGGGAATGGAACTATGGCTACACCTTC. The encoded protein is CAISGSREWNYGYTF.

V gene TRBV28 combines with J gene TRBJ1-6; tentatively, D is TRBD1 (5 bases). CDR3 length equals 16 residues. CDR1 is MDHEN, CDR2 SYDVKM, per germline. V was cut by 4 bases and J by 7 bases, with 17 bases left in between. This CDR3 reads CASSSVGGEINSPLHF. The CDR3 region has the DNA TGTGCCAGCAGTTCGGTCGGAGGGGAGATCAATTCACCCCTCCACTTT.

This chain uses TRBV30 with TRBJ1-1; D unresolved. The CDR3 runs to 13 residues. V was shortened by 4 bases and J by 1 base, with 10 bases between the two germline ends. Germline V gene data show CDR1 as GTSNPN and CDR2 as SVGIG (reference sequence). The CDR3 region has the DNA TGTGCCTGGATTACGACGGGGAACACTGAAGCTTTCTTT. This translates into CAWITTGNTEAFF.

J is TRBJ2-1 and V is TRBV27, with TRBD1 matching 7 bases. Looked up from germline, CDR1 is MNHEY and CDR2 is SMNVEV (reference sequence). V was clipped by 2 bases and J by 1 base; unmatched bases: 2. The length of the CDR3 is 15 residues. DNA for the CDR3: TGTGCCAGCAGTTTAGAGGGACAGTCCTACAATGAGCAGTTCTTC. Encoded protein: CASSLEGQSYNEQFF.

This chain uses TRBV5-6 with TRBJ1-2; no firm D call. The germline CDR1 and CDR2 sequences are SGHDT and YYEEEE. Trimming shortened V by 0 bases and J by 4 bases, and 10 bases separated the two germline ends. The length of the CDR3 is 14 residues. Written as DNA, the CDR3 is TGTGCCAGCAGCTTGGCCCTGGAGAGCTATGGCTACACCTTC. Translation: CASSLALESYGYTF. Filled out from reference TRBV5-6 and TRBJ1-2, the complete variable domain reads DAGVTQSPTHLIKTRGQQVTLRCSPKSGHDTVSWYQQALGQGPQFIFQYYEEEERQRGNFPDRFSGHQFPNYSSELNVNALLLGDSALYLCASSLALESYGYTFGSGTRLTVV.

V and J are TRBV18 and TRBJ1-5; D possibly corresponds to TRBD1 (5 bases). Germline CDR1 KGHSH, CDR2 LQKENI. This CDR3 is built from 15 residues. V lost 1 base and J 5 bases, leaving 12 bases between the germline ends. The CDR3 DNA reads TGTGCCAGCTCACCACAATCGGGACGGGATCAGCCCCAGCATTTT. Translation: CASSPQSGRDQPQHF.

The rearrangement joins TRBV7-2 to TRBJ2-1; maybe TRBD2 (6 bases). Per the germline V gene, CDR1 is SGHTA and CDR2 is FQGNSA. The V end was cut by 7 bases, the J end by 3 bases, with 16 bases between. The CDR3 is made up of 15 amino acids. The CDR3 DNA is TGTGCCAGCACCCCCGGGACTTCCGTCTACAATGAGCAGTTCTTC. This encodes CASTPGTSVYNEQFF.

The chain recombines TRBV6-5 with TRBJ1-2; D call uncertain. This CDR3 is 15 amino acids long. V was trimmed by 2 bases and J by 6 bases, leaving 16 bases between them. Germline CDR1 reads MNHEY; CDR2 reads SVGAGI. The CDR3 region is CASSYGLGIMDGYTF. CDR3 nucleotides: TGTGCCAGCAGTTACGGGCTTGGGATAATGGATGGCTACACCTTC.

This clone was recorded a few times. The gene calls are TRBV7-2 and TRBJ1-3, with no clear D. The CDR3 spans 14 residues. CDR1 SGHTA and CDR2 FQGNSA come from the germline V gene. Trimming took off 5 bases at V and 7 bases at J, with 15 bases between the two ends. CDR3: CASSPTLRGNTIYF. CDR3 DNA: TGTGCCAGCAGCCCAACCTTACGAGGGAACACCATATATTTT.